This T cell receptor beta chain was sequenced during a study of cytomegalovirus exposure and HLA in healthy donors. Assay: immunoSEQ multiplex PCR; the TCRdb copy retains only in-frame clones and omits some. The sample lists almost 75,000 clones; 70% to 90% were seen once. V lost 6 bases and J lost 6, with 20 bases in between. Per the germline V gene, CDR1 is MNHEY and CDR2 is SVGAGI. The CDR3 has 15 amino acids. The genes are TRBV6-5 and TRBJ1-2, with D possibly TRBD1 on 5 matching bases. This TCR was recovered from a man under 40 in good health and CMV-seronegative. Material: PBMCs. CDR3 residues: CASSPPGRGYNGYTF. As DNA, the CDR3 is TGTGCCAGCAGCCCACCGGGACGGGGGTATAATGGCTACACCTTC.